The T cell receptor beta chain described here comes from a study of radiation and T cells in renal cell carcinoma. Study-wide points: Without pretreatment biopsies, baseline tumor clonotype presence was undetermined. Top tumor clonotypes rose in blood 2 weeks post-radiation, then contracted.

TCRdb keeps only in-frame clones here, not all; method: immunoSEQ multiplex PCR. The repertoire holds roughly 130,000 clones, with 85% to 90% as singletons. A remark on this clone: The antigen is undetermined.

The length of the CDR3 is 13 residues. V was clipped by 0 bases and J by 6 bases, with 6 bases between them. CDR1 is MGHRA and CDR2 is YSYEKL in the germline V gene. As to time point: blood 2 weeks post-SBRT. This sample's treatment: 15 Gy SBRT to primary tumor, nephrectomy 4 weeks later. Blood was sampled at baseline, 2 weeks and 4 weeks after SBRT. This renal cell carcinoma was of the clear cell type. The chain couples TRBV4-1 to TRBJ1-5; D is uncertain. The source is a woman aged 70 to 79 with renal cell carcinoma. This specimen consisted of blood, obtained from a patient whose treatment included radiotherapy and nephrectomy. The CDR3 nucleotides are TGCGCCAGCAGCCAAGATAGGTTTCAGCCCCAGCATTTT. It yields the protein CASSQDRFQPQHF.